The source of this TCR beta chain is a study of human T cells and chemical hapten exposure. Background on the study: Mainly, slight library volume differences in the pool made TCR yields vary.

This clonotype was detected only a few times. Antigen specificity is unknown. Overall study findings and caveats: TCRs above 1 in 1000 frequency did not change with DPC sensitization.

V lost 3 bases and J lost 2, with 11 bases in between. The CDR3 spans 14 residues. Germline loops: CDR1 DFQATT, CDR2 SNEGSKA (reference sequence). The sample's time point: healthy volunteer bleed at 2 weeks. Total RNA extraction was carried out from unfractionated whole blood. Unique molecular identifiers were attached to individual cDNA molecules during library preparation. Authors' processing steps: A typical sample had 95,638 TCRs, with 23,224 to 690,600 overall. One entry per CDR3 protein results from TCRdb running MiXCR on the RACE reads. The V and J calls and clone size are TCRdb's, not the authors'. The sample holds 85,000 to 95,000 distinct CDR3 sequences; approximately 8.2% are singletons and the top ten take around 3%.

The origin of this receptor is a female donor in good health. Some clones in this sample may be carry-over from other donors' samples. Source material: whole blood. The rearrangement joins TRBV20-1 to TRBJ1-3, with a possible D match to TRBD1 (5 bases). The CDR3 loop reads CSASPEGPGNTIYF. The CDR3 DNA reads TGCAGTGCTAGCCCCGAGGGACCTGGAAACACCATATATTTT.